A single sample is the source of the 14 T cell receptor beta chains below, sequenced in a study of long-term antiretroviral therapy in people with HIV. The authors ran the immunoSEQ assay, v3.0, at survey level. Measured with immunoSEQ multiplex PCR; TCRdb has only the in-frame clones, and not every one. This sample has around 25,000 clones, with around 95% found just once. The sample consisted of unsorted PBMCs, taken around 5.2 years after starting antiretroviral therapy. Receptors were obtained from a woman aged 45-65 years with HIV.

This chain joins TRBV4-2 and TRBJ2-3, with 7 bases aligning to TRBD2. Losses at the gene ends were 4 bases for V and 0 bases for J; bases not matched to a gene: 13. From germline, CDR1 is LGHNA and CDR2 YNFKEQ. The CDR3 length is 18 residues. CDR3 DNA sequence: TGTGCCAGCAGCCTTCAAGGAACTAGCGACACTAGCACAGATACGCAGTATTTT. This gives the protein CASSLQGTSDTSTDTQYF.

CDR3 in amino acids: CAISDGRDRGNEQYF. DNA of the CDR3: TGTGCCATCAGTGATGGGCGGGACAGGGGGAACGAGCAGTACTTC. The chain combines TRBV10-3 with TRBJ2-7; TRBD1 aligns across 11 bases. V lost 3 bases, J lost 5 bases, and 6 bases stayed unmatched. The CDR3 consists of 15 residues. Germline lookup yields CDR1 ENHRY and CDR2 SYGVKD.

The CDR3 reads CASSVAVKTEAFF. The CDR3 nucleotides are TGTGCCAGCAGCGTAGCCGTTAAAACTGAAGCTTTCTTT. The chain recombines TRBV9 with TRBJ1-1, with D hard to call. The CDR3 is 13 amino acids. The V gene lost 0 bases and the J gene lost 5 bases, with 8 bases spanning the gap. Germline CDR1 is SGDLS and CDR2 is YYNGEE. The whole variable domain, remainder taken from reference TRBV9 and TRBJ1-1, is DSGVTQTPKHLITATGQRVTLRCSPRSGDLSVYWYQQSLDQGLQFLIQYYNGEERAKGNILERFSAQQFPDLHSELNLSSLELGDSALYFCASSVAVKTEAFFGQGTRLTVV.

V and J are TRBV5-4 and TRBJ2-3; possibly TRBD2 for D (5 bases). The germline CDR1 and CDR2 sequences are SGHNT and YYREEE (reference sequence). V lost 2 bases and J lost 4, with 14 bases in between. This CDR3 has 15 amino acids. The CDR3 DNA reads as TGTGCCAGCAGCTTTGGGAGTTTGGGAGCAGATACGCAGTATTTT. It codes for CASSFGSLGADTQYF.

This clone was picked up one time. J is TRBJ2-3 and V is TRBV6-1; D not resolved. Germline CDR1 and CDR2: MNHNS and SASEGT. V dropped 2 bases and J dropped 4 bases, with 13 bases sitting between them. The CDR3 consists of 15 residues. The CDR3: CASSETPGRADTQYF. In DNA form, the CDR3 reads TGTGCCAGCAGTGAAACCCCCGGCCGGGCAGATACGCAGTATTTT.

This chain uses TRBV19 with TRBJ2-7; 7 bases match TRBD1. Per germline, CDR1 LNHDA and CDR2 SQIVND (reference sequence). The CDR3 contains 13 residues. The V and J ends lost 3 bases and 5 bases, in that order; junction bases with no gene match: 4. This CDR3 is CASSMTGMNEQYF. The CDR3 DNA sequence: TGTGCCAGTAGTATGACAGGGATGAACGAGCAGTACTTC.

The CDR3 coding sequence is TGTGCCAGCAGTTTACGTGGCTACACCTTC. Translation: CASSLRGYTF. The rearrangement links TRBV28 to TRBJ1-2; no firm D call. The CDR3 totals 10 residues. The V end lost 2 bases, the J end lost 7 bases, and 2 bases lay between the germline ends. The V gene's germline CDR1 is MDHEN and CDR2 SYDVKM.

V gene TRBV6-1 combines with J gene TRBJ2-5, with unresolved D. Trimming took 1 base from V and 7 from J, leaving 4 bases between them. Per germline, CDR1 MNHNS and CDR2 SASEGT. The CDR3 is 11 residues long. CDR3 DNA sequence: TGTGCCAGCAGTGAAGGGGTGACCCAGTACTTC. Protein product: CASSEGVTQYF.

For the CDR3, the DNA is TGCGCCAGCAGCTGGGGGGGACAAAGCACAGATACGCAGTATTTT. It codes for CASSWGGQSTDTQYF. The chain is built from TRBV5-1 and TRBJ2-3; TRBD2 might be the D (7 bases). CDR1 SGHRS and CDR2 YFSETQ come from the germline V gene. The V end was cut by 3 bases, the J end by 0 bases, with 11 bases between. This CDR3 has 15 residues.

This chain joins TRBV6-5 and TRBJ2-7; D call uncertain. CDR1 is MNHEY and CDR2 is SVGAGI in the germline V gene. V gave up 6 bases and J gave up 1 base, with 16 bases separating them. The CDR3 spans 15 residues. The CDR3 DNA reads as TGTGCCAGCAGCCCTACTTCGCTGAATTCCTACGAGCAGTACTTC. Translated, it gives CASSPTSLNSYEQYF.

The chain recombines TRBV7-9 with TRBJ2-1; 13 nucleotides line up with TRBD2. Germline assignment: CDR1 SEHNR and CDR2 FQNEAQ (reference sequence). This CDR3 is built from 17 residues. The junction had 4 bases not matched to a gene; V was cut back by 1 base and J by 4 bases. The DNA for the CDR3 is TGTGCCAGCAGCTTAGGACTAGCGGGAGGTCTGTACAATGAGCAGTTCTTC. This encodes CASSLGLAGGLYNEQFF.

This rearrangement joins TRBV2 to TRBJ1-1; tentative D call: TRBD1 (5 bases). The germline V gene encodes CDR1 SNHLY and CDR2 FYNNEI. The V and J ends lost 0 bases and 6 bases respectively, with 8 bases between them. The CDR3 sequence is 13 residues long. DNA of the CDR3: TGTGCCAGCAGTGAAGCGGGGGACTCTGAAGCTTTCTTT. Its protein is CASSEAGDSEAFF.

Only a few counts were recorded for this clone. The V call is TRBV2, the J call TRBJ2-7, with D hard to call. CDR3 length: 17 residues. CDR1 and CDR2 (germline): SNHLY, FYNNEI. V lost 1 base and J lost 2, with 18 bases in between. CDR3 in DNA: TGTGCCAGCAGTGAAGGACATCGGGTGGAAGACCCCTACGAGCAGTACTTC. Protein: CASSEGHRVEDPYEQYF.

The genes are TRBV7-2 and TRBJ2-1; the D is unclear. Trimming pared 0 bases from V and 0 bases from J, leaving 9 bases between. CDR1 and CDR2 from the germline V gene are SGHTA and FQGNSA. The CDR3 loop spans 16 amino acids. The CDR3 DNA is TGTGCCAGCAGCTTAGCGATCTCAAGCTCCTACAATGAGCAGTTCTTC. The encoded protein is CASSLAISSSYNEQFF.